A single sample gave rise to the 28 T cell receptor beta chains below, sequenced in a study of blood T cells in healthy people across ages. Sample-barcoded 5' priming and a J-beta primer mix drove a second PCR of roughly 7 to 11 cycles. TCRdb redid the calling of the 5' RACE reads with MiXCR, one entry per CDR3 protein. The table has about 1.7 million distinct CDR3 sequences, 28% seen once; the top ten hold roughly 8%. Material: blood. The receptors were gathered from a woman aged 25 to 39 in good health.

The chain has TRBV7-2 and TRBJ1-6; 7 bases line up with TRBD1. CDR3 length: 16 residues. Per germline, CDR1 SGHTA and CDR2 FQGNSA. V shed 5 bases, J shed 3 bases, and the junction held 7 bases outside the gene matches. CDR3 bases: TGTGCCAGCAGCCAGAGACAGGGCATCTATAATTCACCCCTCCACTTT. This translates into CASSQRQGIYNSPLHF.

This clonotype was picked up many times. The CDR3 protein is CASTPSGASKGQFF. CDR3 in DNA: TGTGCCAGCACTCCTAGCGGGGCCTCTAAGGGGCAGTTCTTC. This rearrangement joins TRBV6-5 to TRBJ2-1; 9 positions match TRBD2. Germline V gives CDR1 MNHEY, CDR2 SVGAGI. CDR3 length equals 14 residues. With V trimmed by 7 bases and J by 12 bases, 13 bases remained unmatched.

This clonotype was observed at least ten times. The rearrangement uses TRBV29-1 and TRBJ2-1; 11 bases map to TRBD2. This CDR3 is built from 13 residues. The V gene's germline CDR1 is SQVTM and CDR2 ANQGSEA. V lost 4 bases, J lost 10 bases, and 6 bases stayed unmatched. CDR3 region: CSVGTSGYTEQFF. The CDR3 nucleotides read TGCAGCGTTGGGACTAGCGGGTACACAGAGCAGTTCTTC.

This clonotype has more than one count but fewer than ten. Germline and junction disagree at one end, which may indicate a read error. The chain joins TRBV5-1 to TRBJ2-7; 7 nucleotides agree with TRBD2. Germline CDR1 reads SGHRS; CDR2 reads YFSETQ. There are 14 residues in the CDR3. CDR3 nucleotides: TGCACCAGCGCCGGGACTACCGACCACTACGAGCAGTACTTC. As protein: CTSAGTTDHYEQYF.

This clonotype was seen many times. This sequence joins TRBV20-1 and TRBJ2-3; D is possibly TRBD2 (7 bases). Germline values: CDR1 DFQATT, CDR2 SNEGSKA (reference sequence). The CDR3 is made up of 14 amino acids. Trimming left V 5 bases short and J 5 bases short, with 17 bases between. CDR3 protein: CSALKGGAGDTQYF. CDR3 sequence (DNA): TGCAGTGCTCTTAAAGGGGGGGCGGGAGATACGCAGTATTTT.

CDR3: CASSQVPAGGEDTQYF. CDR3 in DNA: TGCGCCAGCAGCCAAGTTCCAGCGGGGGGCGAGGATACGCAGTATTTT. The V and J genes are TRBV4-1 and TRBJ2-3, with TRBD2 matching over 9 bases. The CDR3 is 16 residues long. CDR1 MGHRA and CDR2 YSYEKL come from the germline V gene. The junction had 8 bases not matched to a gene; V was cut back by 1 base and J by 6 bases.

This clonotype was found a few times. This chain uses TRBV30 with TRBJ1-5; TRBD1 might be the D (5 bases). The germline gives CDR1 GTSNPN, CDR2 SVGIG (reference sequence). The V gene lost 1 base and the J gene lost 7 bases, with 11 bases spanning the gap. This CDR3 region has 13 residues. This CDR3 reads CAWSDTGGQPQHF. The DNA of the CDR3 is TGTGCCTGGAGTGATACGGGGGGACAGCCCCAGCATTTT.

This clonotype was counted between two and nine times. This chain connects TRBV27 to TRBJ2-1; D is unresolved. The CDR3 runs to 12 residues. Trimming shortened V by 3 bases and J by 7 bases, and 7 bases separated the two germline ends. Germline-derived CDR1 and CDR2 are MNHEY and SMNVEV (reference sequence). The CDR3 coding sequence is TGTGCCAGCAGTTTCAATAGGAATGAGCAGTTCTTC. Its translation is CASSFNRNEQFF.

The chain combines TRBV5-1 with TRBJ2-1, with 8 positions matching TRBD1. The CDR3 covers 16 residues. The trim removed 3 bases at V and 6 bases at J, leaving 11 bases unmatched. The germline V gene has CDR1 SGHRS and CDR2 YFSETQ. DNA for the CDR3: TGCGCCAGCAGCTCTTCCGGAGGGACAGGCGCCAATGAGCAGTTCTTC. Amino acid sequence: CASSSSGGTGANEQFF.

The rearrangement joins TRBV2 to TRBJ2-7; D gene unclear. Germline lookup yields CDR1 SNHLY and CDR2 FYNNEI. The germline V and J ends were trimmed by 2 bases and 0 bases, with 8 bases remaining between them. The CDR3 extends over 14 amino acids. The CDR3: CASSERRTSYEQYF. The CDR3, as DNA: TGTGCCAGCAGTGAAAGGCGCACCTCCTACGAGCAGTACTTC.

The CDR3: CSVAVRDTQYF. CDR3 coding DNA: TGCAGCGTTGCGGTCCGAGATACGCAGTATTTT. The chain combines TRBV29-1 with TRBJ2-3, with no clear D. Trimming took 4 bases from V and 5 from J, leaving 7 bases between them. There are 11 residues in the CDR3. CDR1 is SQVTM, CDR2 ANQGSEA, per germline.

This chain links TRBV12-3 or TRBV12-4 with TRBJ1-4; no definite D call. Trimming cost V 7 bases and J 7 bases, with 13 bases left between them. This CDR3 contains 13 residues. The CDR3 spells CASTGRGPEKLFF. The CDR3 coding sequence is TGTGCCAGCACCGGTCGGGGTCCTGAAAAACTGTTTTTT.

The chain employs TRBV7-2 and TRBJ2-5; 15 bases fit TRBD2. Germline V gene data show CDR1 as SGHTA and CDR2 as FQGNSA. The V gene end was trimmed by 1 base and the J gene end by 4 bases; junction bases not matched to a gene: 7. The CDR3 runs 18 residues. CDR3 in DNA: TGTGCCAGCAGCTTAGGGGGACTAGCGGGGGGCCTTAGAGAGACCCAGTACTTC. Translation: CASSLGGLAGGLRETQYF.

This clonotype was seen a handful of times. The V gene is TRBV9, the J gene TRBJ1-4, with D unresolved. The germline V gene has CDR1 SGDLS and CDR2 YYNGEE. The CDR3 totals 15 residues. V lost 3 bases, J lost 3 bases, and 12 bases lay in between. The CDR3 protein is CASSAHLGPNEKLFF. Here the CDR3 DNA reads TGTGCCAGCAGCGCACACCTCGGGCCTAATGAAAAACTGTTTTTT.

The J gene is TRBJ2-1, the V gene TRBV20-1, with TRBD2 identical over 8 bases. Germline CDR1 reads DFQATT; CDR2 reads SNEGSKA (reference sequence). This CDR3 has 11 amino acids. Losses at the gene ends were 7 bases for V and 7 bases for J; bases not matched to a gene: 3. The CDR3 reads CSVSGMNEQFF. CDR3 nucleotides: TGCAGTGTTAGCGGGATGAATGAGCAGTTCTTC.

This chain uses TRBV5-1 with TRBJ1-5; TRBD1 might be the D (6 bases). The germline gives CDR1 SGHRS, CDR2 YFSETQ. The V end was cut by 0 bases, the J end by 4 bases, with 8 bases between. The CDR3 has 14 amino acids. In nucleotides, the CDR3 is TGCGCCAGCAGCTTGGGGGACAAAAATCAGCCCCAGCATTTT. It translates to CASSLGDKNQPQHF.

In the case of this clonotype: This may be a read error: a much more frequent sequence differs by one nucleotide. The CDR3 DNA reads TGTGCCAGCAGGCACGGGACTAGCGGCGCAGATACGCAGTATTTT. Protein: CASRHGTSGADTQYF. This chain joins TRBV6-1 and TRBJ2-3; TRBD2 aligns across 11 bases. CDR1 is MNHNS, CDR2 SASEGT, per germline. The length of the CDR3 is 15 residues. Trimming removed 6 bases from V and 4 bases from J; junction bases left unmatched: 6.

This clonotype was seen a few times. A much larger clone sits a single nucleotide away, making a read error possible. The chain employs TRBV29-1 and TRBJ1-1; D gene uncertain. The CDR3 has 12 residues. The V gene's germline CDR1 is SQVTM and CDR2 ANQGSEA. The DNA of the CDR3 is TGCAGGGTCCTGGGTGCCAACACTGAAGCTTTCTTT. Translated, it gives CRVLGANTEAFF.

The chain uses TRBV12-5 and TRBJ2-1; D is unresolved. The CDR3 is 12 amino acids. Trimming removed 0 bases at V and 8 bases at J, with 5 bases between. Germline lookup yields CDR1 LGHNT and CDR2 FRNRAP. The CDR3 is CASGLVRDEQFF. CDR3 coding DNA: TGTGCTAGTGGTTTGGTAAGAGATGAGCAGTTCTTC.

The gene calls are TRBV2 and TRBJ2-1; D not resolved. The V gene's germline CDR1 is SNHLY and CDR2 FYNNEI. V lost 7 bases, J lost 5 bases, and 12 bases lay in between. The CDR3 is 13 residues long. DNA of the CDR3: TGTGCCAGCAAGATGGATGTCAACAATGAGCAGTTCTTC. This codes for CASKMDVNNEQFF.

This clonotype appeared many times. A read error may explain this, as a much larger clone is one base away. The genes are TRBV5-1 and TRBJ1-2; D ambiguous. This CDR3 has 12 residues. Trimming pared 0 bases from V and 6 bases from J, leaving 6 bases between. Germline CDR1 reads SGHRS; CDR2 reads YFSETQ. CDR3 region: CASSLEADGYTF. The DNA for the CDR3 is TGCGCCAGCAGCTTGGAGGCGGATGGCTACACCTTC. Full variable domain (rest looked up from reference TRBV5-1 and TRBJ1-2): KAGVTQTPRYLIKTRGQQVTLSCSPISGHRSVSWYQQTPGQGLQFLFEYFSETQRNKGNFPGRFSGRQFSNSRSEMNVSTLELGDSALYLCASSLEADGYTFGSGTRLTVV.

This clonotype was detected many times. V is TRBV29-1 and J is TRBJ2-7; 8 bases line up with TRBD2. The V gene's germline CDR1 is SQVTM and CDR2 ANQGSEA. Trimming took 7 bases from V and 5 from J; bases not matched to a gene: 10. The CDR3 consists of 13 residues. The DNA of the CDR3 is TGCAGCGCTCGCTTCGGGACTAGACACGAGCAGTACTTC. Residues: CSARFGTRHEQYF.

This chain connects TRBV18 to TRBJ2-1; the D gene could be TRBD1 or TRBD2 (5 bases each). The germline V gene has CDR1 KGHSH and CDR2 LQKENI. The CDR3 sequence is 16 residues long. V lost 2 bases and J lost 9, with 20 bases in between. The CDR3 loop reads CASSPIARLFGGEQFF. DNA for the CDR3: TGTGCCAGCTCACCAATTGCGCGGCTCTTTGGGGGTGAGCAGTTCTTC.

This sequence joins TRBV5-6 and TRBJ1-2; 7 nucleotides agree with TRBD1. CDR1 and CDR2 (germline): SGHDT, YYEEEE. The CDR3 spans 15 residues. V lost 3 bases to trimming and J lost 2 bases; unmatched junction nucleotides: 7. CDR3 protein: CASSSRTGNNYGYTF. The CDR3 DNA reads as TGTGCCAGCAGCTCAAGGACAGGAAACAACTATGGCTACACCTTC.

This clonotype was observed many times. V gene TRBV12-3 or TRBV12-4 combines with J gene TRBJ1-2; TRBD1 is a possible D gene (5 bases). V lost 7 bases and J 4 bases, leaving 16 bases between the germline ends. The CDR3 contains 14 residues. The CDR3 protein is CASNQGVHPYGYTF. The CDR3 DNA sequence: TGTGCCAGCAACCAAGGGGTCCACCCCTATGGCTACACCTTC.

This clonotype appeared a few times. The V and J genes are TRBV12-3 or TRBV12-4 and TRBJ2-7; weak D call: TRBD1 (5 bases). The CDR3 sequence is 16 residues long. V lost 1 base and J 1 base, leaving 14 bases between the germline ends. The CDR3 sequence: CASSLGPGKGSYEQYF. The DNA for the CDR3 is TGTGCCAGCAGTTTAGGTCCAGGGAAGGGGTCCTACGAGCAGTACTTC.

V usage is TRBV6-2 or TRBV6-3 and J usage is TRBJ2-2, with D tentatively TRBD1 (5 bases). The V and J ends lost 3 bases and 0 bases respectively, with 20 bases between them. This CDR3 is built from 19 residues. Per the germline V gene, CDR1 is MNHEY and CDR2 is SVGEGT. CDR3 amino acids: CASSYTSGLKYSNTGELFF. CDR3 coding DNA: TGTGCCAGCAGTTATACGTCAGGGCTAAAGTACTCGAACACCGGGGAGCTGTTTTTT.

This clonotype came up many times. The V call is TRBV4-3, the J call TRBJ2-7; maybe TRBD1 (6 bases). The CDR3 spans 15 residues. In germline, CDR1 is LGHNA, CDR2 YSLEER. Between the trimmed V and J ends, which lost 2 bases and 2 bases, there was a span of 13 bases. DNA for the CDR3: TGCGCCAGCAGCCAAACGACAGGCTCTGCCTACGAGCAGTACTTC. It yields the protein CASSQTTGSAYEQYF.